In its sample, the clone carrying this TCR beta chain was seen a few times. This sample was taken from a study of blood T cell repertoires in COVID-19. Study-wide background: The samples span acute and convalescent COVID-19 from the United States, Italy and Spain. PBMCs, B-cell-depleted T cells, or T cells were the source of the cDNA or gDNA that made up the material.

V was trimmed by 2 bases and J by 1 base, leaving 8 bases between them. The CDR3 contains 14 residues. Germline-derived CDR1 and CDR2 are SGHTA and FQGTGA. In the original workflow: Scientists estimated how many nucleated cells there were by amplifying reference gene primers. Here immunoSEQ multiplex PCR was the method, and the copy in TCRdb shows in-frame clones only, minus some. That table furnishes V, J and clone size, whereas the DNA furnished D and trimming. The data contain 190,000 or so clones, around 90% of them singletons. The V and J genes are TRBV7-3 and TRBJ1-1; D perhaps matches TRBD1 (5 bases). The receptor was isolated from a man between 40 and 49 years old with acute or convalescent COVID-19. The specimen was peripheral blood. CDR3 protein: CASSLGQGNTEAFF. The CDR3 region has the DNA TGTGCCAGCAGCTTAGGGCAGGGGAACACTGAAGCTTTCTTT.